Each of the 10 T cell receptor beta chains below was sequenced from the same sample in a study of CD8+ T cells in alopecia areata. Following RNA extraction, reverse transcription yielded cDNA that acted as the sequencing template. The table came from immunoSEQ multiplex PCR; TCRdb's copy has only in-frame clones and leaves some out. The profile shows 110,000 or so clones, roughly 66% of them singletons. Specimen: CD4+ T cells sorted from blood. The receptor set was obtained from a human donor in good health.

The CDR3 protein is CATSPDTSYGYTF. As DNA, the CDR3 is TGTGCCACCAGCCCCGACACAAGCTATGGCTACACCTTC. V is TRBV15 and J is TRBJ1-2; D not resolved. This CDR3 contains 13 residues. Trimming took off 5 bases at V and 4 bases at J, with 11 bases between the two ends. The germline gives CDR1 LNHNV, CDR2 YYDKDF (reference sequence).

This clone was counted many times. The chain uses TRBV15 and TRBJ2-3; no reliable D call. The CDR3 totals 12 residues. The germline V and J ends were trimmed by 0 bases and 5 bases, with 3 bases remaining between them. Germline CDR1 LNHNV, CDR2 YYDKDF (reference sequence). CDR3 coding DNA: TGTGCCACCAGCAGAGATGTAGATACGCAGTATTTT. Translating gives CATSRDVDTQYF.

The chain combines TRBV13 with TRBJ1-2; D is perhaps TRBD1 (6 bases). The germline CDR1 and CDR2 sequences are PRHDT and FYEKMQ (reference sequence). The CDR3 spans 13 residues. Trimming left V 3 bases short and J 7 bases short, with 12 bases between. CDR3 loop: CASSFNRASGYTF. Here the CDR3 DNA reads TGTGCCAGCAGCTTCAACAGGGCAAGTGGCTACACCTTC.

The table lists this clone with a few counts. The V and J genes are TRBV6-6 and TRBJ2-1, with 8 bases identical to TRBD2. The length of the CDR3 is 15 residues. The germline V gene has CDR1 MNHNY and CDR2 SVGAGI (reference sequence). With 6 bases clipped from V and 8 bases from J, the junction kept 12 bases outside the gene matches. Written as DNA, the CDR3 is TGTGCCAGCAGATTATTAGCGGGGTCTTTCCATGAGCAGTTCTTC. As protein: CASRLLAGSFHEQFF.

V gene TRBV10-1 combines with J gene TRBJ1-1; TRBD1 might be the D (5 bases). Germline assignment: CDR1 WNHNN and CDR2 SYGVQD (reference sequence). V was pared by 1 base and J by 5 bases, with 8 bases between. The CDR3 sequence is 13 residues long. The CDR3 protein is CASSEYRGTEAFF. CDR3 DNA sequence: TGCGCCAGCAGTGAGTACCGGGGGACTGAAGCTTTCTTT.

CDR3 region: CSVGQGADTQYF. The CDR3 DNA reads as TGCAGCGTTGGACAGGGTGCTGATACGCAGTATTTT. The chain couples TRBV29-1 to TRBJ2-3; 7 positions match TRBD1. The CDR3 is 12 amino acids. Germline V gene sequence: CDR1 SQVTM, CDR2 ANQGSEA. Germline trimming cut 4 bases from V and 6 bases from J; bases unmatched to any gene: 4.

CDR3 sequence (DNA): TGTGCCAGCAGCTTAATATCAGGGTCCTATGGCTACACCTTC. This sequence encodes CASSLISGSYGYTF. The chain links TRBV7-2 to TRBJ1-2; maybe TRBD1 (5 bases). Between the trimmed V and J ends, which lost 2 bases and 4 bases, there was a span of 11 bases. This CDR3 is built from 14 residues. CDR1 and CDR2 from the germline V gene are SGHTA and FQGNSA. The full variable domain, in which reference TRBV7-2 and TRBJ1-2 provide the parts outside the CDR3, is GAGVSQSPSNKVTEKGKDVELRCDPISGHTALYWYRQSLGQGLEFLIYFQGNSAPDKSGLPSDRFSAERTGGSVSTLTIQRTQQEDSAVYLCASSLISGSYGYTFGSGTRLTVV.

V and J are TRBV29-1 and TRBJ2-3; no reliable D call. Trimming removed 8 bases at V and 0 bases at J, with 9 bases between. CDR3 length equals 12 residues. Germline V gene data show CDR1 as SQVTM and CDR2 as ANQGSEA. CDR3 bases: TGCAGCTACTCGGTGAGCACAGATACGCAGTATTTT. It encodes CSYSVSTDTQYF.

Only a few counts were recorded for this clone. The rearrangement links TRBV29-1 to TRBJ2-1, with D tentatively TRBD2 (6 bases). V was pared by 6 bases and J by 8 bases, with 11 bases between. The CDR3 loop spans 11 amino acids. Germline-derived CDR1 and CDR2 are SQVTM and ANQGSEA. CDR3 amino acids: CSVARGYEQFF. CDR3 nucleotides: TGCAGCGTCGCGCGGGGCTATGAGCAGTTCTTC.

The chain employs TRBV11-2 and TRBJ2-2; D is unresolved. V was pared by 1 base and J by 4 bases, with 13 bases between. The germline gives CDR1 SGHAT, CDR2 FQNNGV. There are 16 residues in the CDR3. CDR3 nucleotides: TGTGCCAGCAGCTTAGTTGGATCCCATGGCACCGGGGAGCTGTTTTTT. Amino acids: CASSLVGSHGTGELFF.